These 26 T cell receptor beta chains originate from one sample sequenced in a study of human T cells and chemical hapten exposure (dated by TCRdb to about 2021). To prepare the library, RACE was applied. The data were produced on a NextSeq 500. TCRdb redid the processing of the public reads, applying fastp at Q25 and MiXCR, and retained in-frame beta chains. Here each entry gathers all rows of one CDR3 protein and keeps the most common genes and DNA. Present in this sample are fewer than 65,000 distinct CDR3 sequences, 9.4% of which were seen just once. More than 13% of the sample comes from the top ten. The sample's time point label, decoded: pre-sensitization, week 0. The treatment or condition label of this sample denotes: therapeutic diphenylcyclopropenone sensitization with weekly scalp DPC. The starting material was whole blood, obtained in connection with sensitization to the hapten diphenylcyclopropenone (DPC). Receptors were obtained from a woman aged 40 to 50 with alopecia areata. Some clones in this sample may be carry-over from other donors' samples.

This clonotype appeared a few times. V is TRBV27 and J is TRBJ1-5, with TRBD1 as a possible D gene (5 bases). The CDR3 has 14 residues. Germline loops: CDR1 MNHEY, CDR2 SMNVEV (reference sequence). Trimming pared 7 bases from V and 3 bases from J, leaving 13 bases between. The DNA of the CDR3 is TGTGCCAGCAAAAACCGGGGGTACAATCAGCCCCAGCATTTT. Residues: CASKNRGYNQPQHF.

The table lists this clonotype with many counts. CDR3 DNA sequence: TGTGCCAGCAGTTACCTGTTGGGAACAGATACGCAGTATTTT. Its translation is CASSYLLGTDTQYF. This chain connects TRBV6-2 or TRBV6-3 to TRBJ2-3; D ambiguous. Trimming cost V 2 bases and J 3 bases, with 9 bases left between them. The germline CDR1 and CDR2 sequences are MNHEY and SVGEGT. The CDR3 extends over 14 amino acids.

The V call is TRBV7-2, the J call TRBJ2-3; TRBD1 might be the D (6 bases). Per germline, CDR1 SGHTA and CDR2 FQGNSA. The CDR3 spans 14 residues. Trimming shortened V by 5 bases and J by 5 bases, and 14 bases separated the two germline ends. The CDR3 loop reads CASSLRDILDTQYF. CDR3 coding DNA: TGTGCCAGCAGCCTGAGGGACATTTTAGATACGCAGTATTTT.

This clonotype was seen many times. The chain joins TRBV7-9 to TRBJ2-7, with 9 bases that match TRBD1. Germline assignment: CDR1 SEHNR and CDR2 FQNEAQ (reference sequence). Trimming removed 5 bases from V and 5 bases from J; junction bases left unmatched: 13. The CDR3 has 16 residues. Here the CDR3 DNA reads TGTGCCAGCAGCCGCGCTAGTGGGACAGGGTACCACGAGCAGTACTTC. Its protein is CASSRASGTGYHEQYF.

This clonotype was seen repeatedly, ten times or more. This chain joins TRBV18 and TRBJ1-1, with 8 positions matching TRBD1. J lost 2 bases, V lost 4 bases, and 9 bases had no gene match. The CDR3 sequence is 16 residues long. The germline V gene has CDR1 KGHSH and CDR2 LQKENI. CDR3 protein: CASSLSAGTGNTEAFF. CDR3 DNA sequence: TGTGCCAGCTCACTCTCGGCCGGGACAGGTAACACTGAAGCTTTCTTT.

Ten or more counts support this clonotype. The rearrangement joins TRBV27 to TRBJ2-1; possible D gene TRBD1, 6 bases. Trimming cost V 3 bases and J 4 bases, with 10 bases left between them. CDR1 is MNHEY, CDR2 SMNVEV, per germline (reference sequence). The length of the CDR3 is 14 residues. The CDR3 nucleotides read TGTGCCAGCAGTTTGGCAGGGGAATACAATGAGCAGTTCTTC. Its translation: CASSLAGEYNEQFF.

The CDR3 DNA reads as TGTGCCAGCAGCGCATCCGGGACTAGCACAGATACGCAGTATTTT. Encoded protein: CASSASGTSTDTQYF. The chain has TRBV9 and TRBJ2-3; TRBD2 might be the D (6 bases). Germline CDR1 and CDR2: SGDLS and YYNGEE. Trimming cost V 3 bases and J 0 bases, with 11 bases left between them. The CDR3 contains 15 residues.

This clonotype occurred a few times. V gene TRBV11-3 combines with J gene TRBJ1-5; unclear D gene. V lost 5 bases and J 0 bases, leaving 14 bases between the germline ends. Per germline, CDR1 SGHNT and CDR2 YENEEA. The CDR3 loop spans 16 amino acids. The CDR3 DNA sequence: TGTGCCAGCAGCCATCGCCCAGTCAATAGCAATCAGCCCCAGCATTTT. This encodes CASSHRPVNSNQPQHF.

The rearrangement joins TRBV4-3 to TRBJ2-7; 7 bases agree with TRBD1. Looked up from germline, CDR1 is LGHNA and CDR2 is YSLEER. V gave up 1 base and J gave up 5 bases; unmatched junction bases: 11. CDR3 length: 16 residues. The CDR3 sequence: CASSQGSEGAVHEQYF. CDR3 DNA sequence: TGCGCCAGCAGCCAAGGATCCGAGGGGGCGGTCCACGAGCAGTACTTC.

This clonotype was seen at least ten times. The V gene is TRBV12-3 or TRBV12-4, the J gene TRBJ1-3; D is unclear. Trimming cost V 11 bases and J 4 bases, with 12 bases left between them. The CDR3 loop spans 12 amino acids. CDR3: CALGGQGNTIYF. CDR3 DNA: TGTGCCCTGGGAGGGCAGGGAAACACCATATATTTT.

V gene TRBV20-1 combines with J gene TRBJ2-2; D is perhaps TRBD2 (6 bases). Trimming cost V 6 bases and J 5 bases, with 16 bases left between them. The CDR3 is 14 residues long. Germline CDR1 is DFQATT and CDR2 is SNEGSKA (reference sequence). Written as DNA, the CDR3 is TGCAGTGCCGCGGGGAGGCCGGGGACCGGGGAGCTGTTTTTT. Translating gives CSAAGRPGTGELFF.

Here the CDR3 DNA reads TGTGCCAGCAGATTGACCTACGAGCAGTACTTC. This codes for CASRLTYEQYF. The genes are TRBV12-3 or TRBV12-4 and TRBJ2-7; D is uncertain. Trimming left V 6 bases short and J 2 bases short, with 5 bases between. The CDR3 length is 11 residues.

There are many counts of this clonotype. V gene TRBV29-1 combines with J gene TRBJ2-5, with D tentatively TRBD1 (5 bases). Germline V gene sequence: CDR1 SQVTM, CDR2 ANQGSEA. CDR3 size: 14 residues. Trimming pared 4 bases from V and 1 base from J, leaving 13 bases between. CDR3: CSVARQSLQETQYF. CDR3 sequence (DNA): TGCAGCGTTGCACGACAGTCCCTCCAAGAGACCCAGTACTTC.

This clonotype was seen ten or more times. This chain links TRBV7-2 with TRBJ2-2, with D tentatively TRBD1 (5 bases). CDR1 is SGHTA, CDR2 FQGNSA, per germline. The CDR3 has 15 residues. Trimming removed 4 bases from V and 1 base from J, with 10 bases in between. CDR3 in DNA: TGTGCCAGCAGCTCCAGACAGATGAACACCGGGGAGCTGTTTTTT. Translation gives CASSSRQMNTGELFF.

V is TRBV12-3 or TRBV12-4 and J is TRBJ2-3; 10 bases line up with TRBD2. The CDR3 runs to 17 residues. V shed 4 bases and J 0 bases; nucleotides not matched to a gene: 7. CDR3 in amino acids: CASSSNSGGPSTDTQYF. The CDR3 DNA reads TGTGCCAGCAGTTCCAATAGCGGGGGGCCGAGCACAGATACGCAGTATTTT.

This clonotype was recorded only once. The chain has TRBV6-5 and TRBJ1-2; D ambiguous. V was trimmed by 0 bases and J by 4 bases, leaving 15 bases between them. Germline loops: CDR1 MNHEY, CDR2 SVGAGI. The CDR3 covers 16 residues. The CDR3 sequence: CASSYSGDGRGYGYTF. The CDR3 region has the DNA TGTGCCAGCAGTTACTCTGGCGACGGTCGCGGCTATGGCTACACCTTC.

This clonotype has ten or more counts. The genes are TRBV6-5 and TRBJ1-1, with D unclear. The V end lost 6 bases, the J end lost 1 base, and 3 bases lay between the germline ends. The CDR3 loop spans 11 amino acids. Germline V CDR1 and CDR2: MNHEY, SVGAGI. CDR3 DNA: TGTGCCAGCAGGGAGAACACTGAAGCTTTCTTT. It yields the protein CASRENTEAFF.

The V call is TRBV28, the J call TRBJ1-2; D gene ambiguous. The CDR3 extends over 12 amino acids. Trimming removed 2 bases at V and 7 bases at J, with 8 bases between. In germline, CDR1 is MDHEN, CDR2 SYDVKM. DNA of the CDR3: TGTGCCAGCAGTTTAGAACTACGTGGCTACACCTTC. As protein: CASSLELRGYTF.

The genes are TRBV29-1 and TRBJ1-5, with D maybe TRBD1 (5 bases). The CDR3 length is 13 residues. The ends were cut back, 5 bases at V and 4 bases at J, with 12 bases in the middle. The germline gives CDR1 SQVTM, CDR2 ANQGSEA. The CDR3 here is CSVRQGQNQPQHF. CDR3 DNA sequence: TGCAGCGTTCGCCAGGGCCAAAATCAGCCCCAGCATTTT. Full variable domain (rest looked up from reference TRBV29-1 and TRBJ1-5): SAVISQKPSRDICQRGTSLTIQCQVDSQVTMMFWYRQQPGQSLTLIATANQGSEATYESGFVIDKFPISRPNLTFSTLTVSNMSPEDSSIYLCSVRQGQNQPQHFGDGTRLSIL.

There are a few counts of this clonotype. J is TRBJ2-7 and V is TRBV28; TRBD1 matches at 11 bases. The CDR3 runs 16 residues. Trimming at V came to 6 bases and at J to 3 bases, leaving 10 bases not matched to a gene. The germline V gene encodes CDR1 MDHEN and CDR2 SYDVKM. CDR3 residues: CASRTAGQGVGYEQYF. CDR3 coding DNA: TGTGCCAGCAGAACCGCGGGACAGGGGGTCGGCTACGAGCAGTACTTC. The whole variable domain, remainder taken from reference TRBV28 and TRBJ2-7, is DVKVTQSSRYLVKRTGEKVFLECVQDMDHENMFWYRQDPGLGLRLIYFSYDVKMKEKGDIPEGYSVSREKKERFSLILESASTNQTSMYLCASRTAGQGVGYEQYFGPGTRLTVT.

The chain combines TRBV20-1 with TRBJ2-5, with 8 bases aligning to TRBD2. J gave up 0 bases and V 0 bases, and 12 bases lay outside the gene matches. From germline, CDR1 is DFQATT and CDR2 SNEGSKA (reference sequence). The CDR3 has 18 residues. DNA for the CDR3: TGCAGTGCTAGAGATCCGCAGCGGGGGCACGGGTACCAAGAGACCCAGTACTTC. As protein: CSARDPQRGHGYQETQYF.

In its sample, this clonotype was seen many times. The chain has TRBV2 and TRBJ2-7; D possibly corresponds to TRBD1 (6 bases). Trimming shortened V by 1 base and J by 3 bases, and 10 bases separated the two germline ends. CDR1 and CDR2 from the germline V gene are SNHLY and FYNNEI. CDR3 length: 14 amino acids. The CDR3 sequence: CASSEERTVYEQYF. CDR3 coding DNA: TGTGCCAGCAGTGAAGAAAGGACAGTCTACGAGCAGTACTTC. The full variable domain, its missing parts supplied by reference TRBV2 and TRBJ2-7, is EPEVTQTPSHQVTQMGQEVILRCVPISNHLYFYWYRQILGQKVEFLVSFYNNEISEKSEIFDDQFSVERPDGSNFTLKIRSTKLEDSAMYFCASSEERTVYEQYFGPGTRLTVT.

Many counts were recorded for this clonotype. The J gene is TRBJ2-1, the V gene TRBV18, with D possibly TRBD2 on 6 matching bases. The ends were cut back, 1 base at V and 8 bases at J, with 6 bases in the middle. Germline V gene sequence: CDR1 KGHSH, CDR2 LQKENI. The CDR3 is 12 amino acids. Here the CDR3 reads CASSPRRDEQFF. Written as DNA, the CDR3 is TGTGCCAGCTCACCACGGAGGGATGAGCAGTTCTTC. Supplemented by reference TRBV18 and TRBJ2-1, the full variable domain reads NAGVMQNPRHLVRRRGQEARLRCSPMKGHSHVYWYRQLPEEGLKFMVYLQKENIIDESGMPKERFSAEFPKEGPSILRIQQVVRGDSAAYFCASSPRRDEQFFGPGTRLTVL.

A word on this clonotype: A read error may be the cause here, since a much bigger clone is one base away. The CDR3 reads CASSRDRAGPQHF. CDR3 sequence (DNA): TGTGCCAGCAGCCGGGACCGGGCTGGGCCCCAGCATTTT. V and J are TRBV3-1 and TRBJ1-5; TRBD1 is a possible D gene (5 bases). Germline assignment: CDR1 LGHDT and CDR2 YNNKEL (reference sequence). The ends were cut back, 4 bases at V and 9 bases at J, with 13 bases in the middle. This CDR3 is built from 13 residues.

The chain recombines TRBV14 with TRBJ2-7, with D perhaps TRBD2 (5 bases). CDR1 and CDR2 (germline): SGHDN, FVKESK. The CDR3 totals 16 residues. V dropped 1 base and J dropped 3 bases, with 16 bases sitting between them. CDR3 sequence: CASSQGPEQEDYEQYF. The CDR3 DNA reads TGTGCCAGCAGCCAAGGCCCGGAGCAGGAGGACTACGAGCAGTACTTC.

This clonotype came up many times. The chain joins TRBV7-9 to TRBJ2-7, with 9 bases that match TRBD1. The CDR3 loop spans 14 amino acids. The V gene end was trimmed by 5 bases and the J gene end by 2 bases; junction bases not matched to a gene: 4. The germline V gene has CDR1 SEHNR and CDR2 FQNEAQ (reference sequence). CDR3 in amino acids: CASSPRQGAYEQYF. The CDR3 nucleotides read TGTGCCAGCAGCCCTAGACAGGGGGCCTACGAGCAGTACTTC.